This is a list of T cell receptor beta chains from one sample in a study of T cell repertoires in cytomegalovirus infection. TCRdb ran MiXCR on the reads and lists one entry per CDR3 protein. The sample holds about 740,000 distinct CDR3 sequences, about a third seen once. Material for sequencing was PBMCs. The receptors come from a human donor in good health (CMV status not recorded). Some clones in this sample may be carry-over from other donors' samples. The CDR3 runs from the conserved cysteine through the conserved F or W. D genes are given only for firm matches. Part of the rows lack a size; the others show once, few, many or a class for expanded clones.

V gene	D gene	clone size	J gene	CDR3 protein	CDR3 DNA
TRBV28	.	many	TRBJ2-2	CASSLFGLPNTGELFF	TGTGCCAGCAGTTTATTCGGACTCCCAAACACCGGGGAGCTGTTTTTT
TRBV6-6	TRBD1	.	TRBJ1-1	CASSWTGRTEAFF	TGTGCCAGCAGTTGGACAGGGAGGACTGAAGCTTTCTTT
TRBV7-8	.	.	TRBJ2-4	CASSFPDGKNIQYF	TGTGCCAGCAGCTTTCCGGACGGGAAAAACATTCAGTACTTC
TRBV5-5	.	few	TRBJ2-7	CASTERILDIYEQYF	TGTGCCAGCACCGAGAGGATTTTGGACATCTACGAGCAGTACTTC
TRBV7-2	.	few	TRBJ1-1	CASSLILGRLGTEAFF	TGTGCCAGCAGCTTAATTTTAGGCCGCCTCGGGACTGAAGCTTTCTTT
TRBV20-1	TRBD2	.	TRBJ2-7	CSASRTSGSYEQYF	TGCAGTGCTTCAAGGACTAGCGGGAGCTACGAGCAGTACTTC
TRBV6-2/TRBV6-3	.	.	TRBJ1-5	CASSLGPEREEPQHF	TGTGCCAGCAGTCTAGGACCCGAAAGAGAGGAGCCCCAGCATTTT
TRBV27	TRBD1	few	TRBJ1-5	CASRSTGVVQPQHF	TGTGCCAGCAGATCGACAGGGGTGGTTCAGCCCCAGCATTTT
TRBV6-1	TRBD1	.	TRBJ1-2	CASSDQGAVYGYTF	TGTGCCAGCAGTGATCAGGGGGCGGTCTATGGCTACACCTTC
TRBV4-1	TRBD1	.	TRBJ1-1	CASSLEKQGLNTEAFF	TGCGCCAGCAGCCTGGAAAAACAGGGGTTGAACACTGAAGCTTTCTTT
TRBV9	.	.	TRBJ1-1	CASSADLENTEAFF	TGTGCCAGCAGCGCAGATCTTGAGAACACTGAAGCTTTCTTT
TRBV12-5	.	.	TRBJ2-3	CASGFGHNRDTQYF	TGTGCTAGTGGTTTTGGGCACAACCGAGATACGCAGTATTTT
TRBV5-1	TRBD2	.	TRBJ2-7	CASSSGTSGLQQYF	TGCGCCAGCAGCTCCGGGACTAGCGGCCTTCAGCAGTACTTC
TRBV19	.	.	TRBJ2-3	CASSIAPADTQYF	TGTGCCAGTAGTATAGCCCCGGCAGATACGCAGTATTTT
TRBV28	.	.	TRBJ2-1	CASMIYNEQFF	TGTGCCAGCATGATTTACAATGAGCAGTTCTTC
TRBV20-1	TRBD1	.	TRBJ1-5	CSANEGTGVQPQHF	TGCAGTGCAAATGAAGGGACAGGTGTGCAGCCCCAGCATTTT
TRBV19	TRBD1	.	TRBJ1-1	CASSWTGGGMNTEAFF	TGTGCCAGTAGTTGGACAGGGGGAGGGATGAACACTGAAGCTTTCTTT
TRBV29-1	TRBD2	many	TRBJ2-3	CSGGLAGRTGTQYF	TGCAGCGGGGGACTAGCGGGAAGGACTGGTACGCAGTATTTT
TRBV7-2	.	many	TRBJ2-2	CASSFRSGPTGELFF	TGTGCCAGCAGCTTCAGGTCTGGACCCACCGGGGAGCTGTTTTTT
TRBV9	TRBD1	.	TRBJ1-1	CASRLGQMNTEAFF	TGTGCCAGCAGGTTGGGACAGATGAACACTGAAGCTTTCTTT
TRBV6-1	.	.	TRBJ1-5	CASSEAGGHQPQHF	TGTGCCAGCAGTGAAGCTGGGGGGCATCAGCCCCAGCATTTT
TRBV28	.	.	TRBJ2-7	CASSLIEGRGSYEQYF	TGTGCCAGCAGTTTAATAGAAGGCAGGGGTTCCTACGAGCAGTACTTC
TRBV15	.	.	TRBJ1-4	CATSRTGYGEYEKLFF	TGTGCCACCAGCAGGACAGGTTATGGGGAATATGAAAAACTGTTTTTT
TRBV24-1	TRBD1	.	TRBJ2-1	CATSGPGQGENVQFF	TGTGCCACCAGTGGTCCGGGACAGGGGGAGAATGTGCAGTTCTTC
TRBV19	.	.	TRBJ1-5	CASNRGTSRQPQHF	TGTGCCAGTAACCGAGGGACTTCTCGTCAGCCCCAGCATTTT
TRBV4-1	TRBD1	.	TRBJ1-1	CASSQAQGGNTDAFF	TGCGCCAGCAGCCAAGCACAGGGGGGGAACACTGATGCTTTCTTT
TRBV30	TRBD1	few	TRBJ2-7	CAWSAGTGVEQYF	TGTGCCTGGAGTGCCGGGACAGGGGTCGAGCAGTACTTC
TRBV11-2	TRBD1	.	TRBJ1-1	CSSSLGQGAEAFF	TGTTCCAGCAGCTTGGGACAGGGTGCGGAAGCTTTCTTT
TRBV19	.	.	TRBJ1-6	CASSSAGPTAPTLHF	TGTGCCAGTAGTTCAGCGGGACCGACGGCCCCCACCCTCCACTTT
TRBV5-6	.	.	TRBJ2-3	CASSPQPSSTDTQYF	TGTGCCAGCAGTCCGCAGCCTTCTAGCACAGATACGCAGTATTTT
TRBV28	.	.	TRBJ2-3	CASGNTDTQYF	TGTGCCAGCGGCAATACAGATACGCAGTATTTT
TRBV7-8	.	few	TRBJ1-4	CASSLSNEANEKLFF	TGTGCCAGCAGCTTATCGAACGAGGCTAATGAAAAACTGTTTTTT
TRBV4-1	.	.	TRBJ1-2	CASSQDPAANYGYTF	TGCGCCAGCAGCCAAGATCCCGCAGCTAACTATGGCTACACCTTC
TRBV18	.	.	TRBJ2-2	CASSPKGGTGELFF	TGTGCCAGCTCACCAAAGGGTGGAACCGGGGAGCTGTTTTTT
TRBV28	.	.	TRBJ2-7	CASSRGGASGPYDQYF	TGTGCCAGCAGCCGAGGGGGGGCTAGCGGTCCCTACGATCAGTACTTC
TRBV5-1	TRBD2	.	TRBJ2-7	CASSLTIAGPSEQYF	TGCGCCAGCAGCTTGACGATAGCGGGACCAAGCGAGCAGTACTTC
TRBV4-2	.	few	TRBJ1-1	CASSQERYTEAFF	TGTGCCAGCAGCCAAGAGCGATACACTGAAGCTTTCTTT
TRBV5-1	TRBD2	.	TRBJ2-2	CASSFSTSGSRTGELFF	TGCGCCAGCAGCTTCTCTACTAGCGGGAGTCGGACCGGGGAGCTGTTTTTT
TRBV7-2	.	.	TRBJ2-5	CASSPGRVSQETQYF	TGTGCCAGCAGCCCCGGCCGCGTCAGCCAAGAGACCCAGTACTTC
TRBV5-1	TRBD2	.	TRBJ2-5	CASSLTSSGLTQYF	TGCGCCAGCAGCTTAACATCTAGCGGGTTAACCCAGTACTTC
TRBV10-3	TRBD1	.	TRBJ1-4	CAISRTGRPTNEKLFF	TGTGCCATCAGCCGGACAGGGCGACCAACTAATGAAAAACTGTTTTTT
TRBV20-1	.	.	TRBJ2-7	CSARSSQGSSSYEQYF	TGCAGTGCTAGAAGTTCCCAGGGCAGTTCCTCCTACGAGCAGTACTTC
TRBV6-2/TRBV6-3	.	many	TRBJ2-1	CASSSQSGGWLYNEQFF	TGTGCCAGCAGTTCCCAATCGGGCGGTTGGCTTTACAATGAGCAGTTCTTC
TRBV7-6	.	.	TRBJ2-2	CASNLAESRLDGASSSYYTGELFF	TGTGCCAGCAACTTAGCAGAATCCAGACTCGATGGGGCGAGTTCTTCCTATTACACCGGGGAGCTGTTTTTT
TRBV5-3	.	.	TRBJ1-4	CASSLGRGGGEKLFF	TGTGCCAGCAGCTTGGGAAGGGGAGGCGGTGAAAAACTGTTTTTT
TRBV18	TRBD2	few	TRBJ2-1	CASSPPHVAGPLGQFF	TGTGCCAGCTCACCCCCTCACGTAGCGGGGCCCCTCGGGCAGTTCTTC
TRBV7-9	.	.	TRBJ2-1	CASSLGLGAGSEQFF	TGTGCCAGCAGCTTAGGTCTGGGGGCGGGAAGTGAGCAGTTCTTC
TRBV10-3	.	.	TRBJ2-3	CAISELDDAQYF	TGTGCCATCAGTGAACTAGACGATGCGCAGTATTTT